The T cell receptor beta chain under discussion was sequenced for a study of breast tumors, draining lymph nodes, adjacent tissues. Regarding the study as a whole: Most tumor T cells seemingly derive from lymph node, then expand in tumor.

The lymph nodes were axillary draining lymph nodes from breast cancer patients. A word on this clonotype: Its antigen is still unknown.

The germline CDR1 and CDR2 sequences are SNHLY and FYNNEI. The ends lost 3 bases at V and 9 bases at J; junction bases unmatched: 11. The CDR3 is 15 amino acids. TCRdb independently ran MiXCR on the multiplex PCR reads; one entry per CDR3 protein. The sample has about 300,000 distinct CDR3 sequences, roughly 30% seen once; the top ten hold more than 0.85%. The chain employs TRBV2 and TRBJ2-5; 9 nucleotides align to TRBD1. The sequenced sample was axillary lymph node tissue. The clonotype originates from a female donor with breast cancer. Some clones in this sample may be carry-over from other donors' samples. CDR3 nucleotide sequence: TGTGCCAGCAGTGAGATGGGACAGGGCAATCAGCCCCAGTACTTC. Translating gives CASSEMGQGNQPQYF.